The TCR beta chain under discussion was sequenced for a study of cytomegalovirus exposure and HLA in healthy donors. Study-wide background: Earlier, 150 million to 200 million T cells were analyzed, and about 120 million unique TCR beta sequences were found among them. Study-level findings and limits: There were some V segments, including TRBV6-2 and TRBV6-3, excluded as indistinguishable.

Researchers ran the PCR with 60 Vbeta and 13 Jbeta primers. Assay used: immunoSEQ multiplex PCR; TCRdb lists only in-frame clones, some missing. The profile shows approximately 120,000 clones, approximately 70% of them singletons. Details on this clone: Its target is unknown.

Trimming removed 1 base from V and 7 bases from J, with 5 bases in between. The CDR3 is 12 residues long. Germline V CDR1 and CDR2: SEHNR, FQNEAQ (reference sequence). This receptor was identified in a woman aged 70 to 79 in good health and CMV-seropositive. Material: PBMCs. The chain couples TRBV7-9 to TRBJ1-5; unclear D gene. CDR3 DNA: TGTGCCAGCAGCTTAGACTGGCAGCCCCAGCATTTT. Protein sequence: CASSLDWQPQHF.